This TCR beta chain was retrieved from a study of radiotherapy plus CTLA-4 blockade in lung cancer. Study context: Among patients, approximately 19% showed objective responses, and about 31% had disease control. The study, taken as a whole, reports: In blood, tumor-derived TCR clones expanded after radiotherapy plus ipilimumab. According to reports, early shifts in blood T cell clones, alongside interferon-beta, forecast response most accurately.

Each patient with chemo-refractory metastatic non-small-cell lung cancer was treated with focal radiation plus CTLA-4 blockade using ipilimumab. As for this clone: No antigen is known for it.

The data were produced by immunoSEQ multiplex PCR, yet TCRdb's version contains in-frame clones alone and is incomplete. The sample contains about 78,000 clones, around 87% of which appear only once. V was clipped by 2 bases and J by 4 bases, with 6 bases between them. The CDR3 spans 12 residues. Germline-derived CDR1 and CDR2 are MDHEN and SYDVKM. This clonotype was obtained from a human donor with non-small cell lung cancer who had a partial response to radiotherapy plus ipilimumab. The genes are TRBV28 and TRBJ2-7; D ambiguous. Specimen: peripheral blood, collected from a patient treated with radiotherapy plus ipilimumab. In DNA, the CDR3 is TGTGCCAGCAGTTTAGCGGAGTACGAGCAGTACTTC. Translating gives CASSLAEYEQYF.